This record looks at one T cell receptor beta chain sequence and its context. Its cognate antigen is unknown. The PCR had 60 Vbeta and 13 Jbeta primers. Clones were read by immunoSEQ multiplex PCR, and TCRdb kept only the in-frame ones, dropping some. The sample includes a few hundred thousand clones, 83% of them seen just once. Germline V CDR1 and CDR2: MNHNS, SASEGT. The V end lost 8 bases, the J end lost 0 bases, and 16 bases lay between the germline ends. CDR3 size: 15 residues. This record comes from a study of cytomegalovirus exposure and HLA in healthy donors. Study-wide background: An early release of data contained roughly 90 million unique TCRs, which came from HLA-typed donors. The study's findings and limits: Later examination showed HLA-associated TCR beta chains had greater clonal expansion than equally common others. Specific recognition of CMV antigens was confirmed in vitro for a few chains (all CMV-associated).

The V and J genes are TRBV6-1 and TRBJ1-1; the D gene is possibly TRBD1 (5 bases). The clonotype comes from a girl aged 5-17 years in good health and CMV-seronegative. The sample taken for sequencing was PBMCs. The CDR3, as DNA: TGTGCCAGCGATTTTGGGGGGTACATGAACACTGAAGCTTTCTTT. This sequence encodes CASDFGGYMNTEAFF.